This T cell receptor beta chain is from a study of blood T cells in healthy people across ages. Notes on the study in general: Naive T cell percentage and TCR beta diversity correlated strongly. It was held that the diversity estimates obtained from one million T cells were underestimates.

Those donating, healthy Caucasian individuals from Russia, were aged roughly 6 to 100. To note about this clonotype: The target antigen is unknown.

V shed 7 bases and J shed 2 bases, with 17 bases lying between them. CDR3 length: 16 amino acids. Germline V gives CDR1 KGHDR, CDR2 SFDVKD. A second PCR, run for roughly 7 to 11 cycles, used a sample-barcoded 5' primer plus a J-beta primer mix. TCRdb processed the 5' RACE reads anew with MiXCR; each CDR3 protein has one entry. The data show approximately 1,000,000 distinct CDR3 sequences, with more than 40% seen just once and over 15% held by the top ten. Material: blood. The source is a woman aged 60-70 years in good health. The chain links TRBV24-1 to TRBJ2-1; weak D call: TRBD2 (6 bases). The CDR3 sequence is CATSPARESPYNEQFF. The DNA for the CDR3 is TGTGCCACCAGCCCTGCCCGGGAGAGCCCCTACAATGAGCAGTTCTTC.